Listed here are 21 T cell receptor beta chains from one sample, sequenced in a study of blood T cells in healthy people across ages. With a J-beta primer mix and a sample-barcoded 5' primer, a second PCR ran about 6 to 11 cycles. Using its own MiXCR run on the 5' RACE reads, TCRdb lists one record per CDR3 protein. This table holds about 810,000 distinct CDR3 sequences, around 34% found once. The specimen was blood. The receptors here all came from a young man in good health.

DNA for the CDR3: TGTGCCAGCAGCCAGGGCTTCGGGACAGATTTCTACAATGAGCAGTACTTC. This sequence encodes CASSQGFGTDFYNEQYF. The chain recombines TRBV4-2 with TRBJ2-5, with 7 nucleotides matching TRBD1. Germline V gives CDR1 LGHNA, CDR2 YNFKEQ. This CDR3 spans 17 amino acids. V was pared by 3 bases and J by 11 bases, with 21 bases of the junction left unmatched.

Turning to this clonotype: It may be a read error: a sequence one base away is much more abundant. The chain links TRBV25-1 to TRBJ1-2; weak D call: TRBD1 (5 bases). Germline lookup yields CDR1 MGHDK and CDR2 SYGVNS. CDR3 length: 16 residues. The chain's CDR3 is CASSEGPPSGPYGFTF. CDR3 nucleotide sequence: TGTGCCAGCAGTGAAGGCCCGCCGTCAGGGCCCTATGGCTTCACCTTC.

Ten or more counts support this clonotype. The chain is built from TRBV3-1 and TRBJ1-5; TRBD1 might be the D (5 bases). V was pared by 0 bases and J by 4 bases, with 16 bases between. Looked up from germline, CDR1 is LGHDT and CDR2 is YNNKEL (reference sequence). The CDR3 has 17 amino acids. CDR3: CASSQDPRPGRNQPQHF. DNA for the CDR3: TGTGCCAGCAGCCAAGATCCCCGACCGGGGCGGAATCAGCCCCAGCATTTT.

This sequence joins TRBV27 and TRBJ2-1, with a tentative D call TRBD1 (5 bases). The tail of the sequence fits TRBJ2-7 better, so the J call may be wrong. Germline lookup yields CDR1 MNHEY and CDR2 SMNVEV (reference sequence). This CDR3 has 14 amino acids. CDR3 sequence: CASSPGRVYGEQYF. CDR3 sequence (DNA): TGTGCCAGCAGTCCCGGCAGGGTTTACGGCGAGCAGTACTTC.

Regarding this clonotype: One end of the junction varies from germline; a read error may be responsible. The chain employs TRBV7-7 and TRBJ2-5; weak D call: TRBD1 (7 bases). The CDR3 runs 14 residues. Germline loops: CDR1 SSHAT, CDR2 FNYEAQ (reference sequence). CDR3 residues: CASSPGGQRLEQYF. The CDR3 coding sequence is TGTGCTAGCAGCCCCGGGGGACAGCGTCTTGAGCAGTACTTC.

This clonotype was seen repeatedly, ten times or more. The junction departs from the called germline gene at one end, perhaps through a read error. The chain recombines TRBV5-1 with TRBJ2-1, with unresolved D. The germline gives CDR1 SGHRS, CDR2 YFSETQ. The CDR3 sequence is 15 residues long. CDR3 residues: CASSSGASSYNEQFF. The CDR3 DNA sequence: TGTGCCAGCAGCTCAGGCGCCAGCTCCTACAATGAGCAGTTCTTC.

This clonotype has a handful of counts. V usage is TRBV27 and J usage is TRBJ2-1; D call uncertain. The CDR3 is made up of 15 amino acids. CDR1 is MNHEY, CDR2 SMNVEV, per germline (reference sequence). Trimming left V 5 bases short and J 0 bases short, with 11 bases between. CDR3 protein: CASSRPGRSYNEQFF. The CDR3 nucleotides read TGTGCCAGCAGTCGTCCAGGCCGCTCCTACAATGAGCAGTTCTTC.

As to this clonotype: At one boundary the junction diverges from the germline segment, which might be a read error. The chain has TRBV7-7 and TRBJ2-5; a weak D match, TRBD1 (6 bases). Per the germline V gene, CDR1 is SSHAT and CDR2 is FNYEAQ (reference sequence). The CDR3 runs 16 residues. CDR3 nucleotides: TGTGCTAGCAGCTTAGACCTCGACAGGTACCAAGAGACCCAGTACTTC. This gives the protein CASSLDLDRYQETQYF.

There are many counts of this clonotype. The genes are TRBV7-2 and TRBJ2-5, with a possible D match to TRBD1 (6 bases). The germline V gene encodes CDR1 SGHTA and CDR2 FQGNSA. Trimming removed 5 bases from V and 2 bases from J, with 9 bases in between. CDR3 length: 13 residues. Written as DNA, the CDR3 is TGTGCCAGCAGCATACAGGGACAAGAGACCCAGTACTTC. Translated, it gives CASSIQGQETQYF.

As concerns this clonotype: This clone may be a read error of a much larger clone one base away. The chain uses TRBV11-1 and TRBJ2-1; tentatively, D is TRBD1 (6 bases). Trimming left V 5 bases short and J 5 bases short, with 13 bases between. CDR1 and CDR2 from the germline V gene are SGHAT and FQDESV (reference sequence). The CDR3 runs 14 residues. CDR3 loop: CASSVNRVNNEQFF. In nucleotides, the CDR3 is TGTGCCAGCAGCGTAAACAGGGTCAACAATGAGCAGTTCTTC. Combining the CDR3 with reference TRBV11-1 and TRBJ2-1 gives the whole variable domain EAEVAQSPRYKITEKSQAVAFWCDPISGHATLYWYRQILGQGPELLVQFQDESVVDDSQLPKDRFSAERLKGVDSTLKIQPAELGDSAMYLCASSVNRVNNEQFFGPGTRLTVL.

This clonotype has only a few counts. CDR3 residues: CATDGRASTDTQYF. For the CDR3, the DNA is TGTGCCACGGACGGGCGGGCTAGCACAGATACGCAGTATTTT. The V gene is TRBV10-3, the J gene TRBJ2-3; perhaps TRBD2 as D (5 bases). The CDR3 is 14 amino acids. V lost 10 bases, J lost 0 bases, and 14 bases lay in between. Germline CDR1 is ENHRY and CDR2 is SYGVKD.

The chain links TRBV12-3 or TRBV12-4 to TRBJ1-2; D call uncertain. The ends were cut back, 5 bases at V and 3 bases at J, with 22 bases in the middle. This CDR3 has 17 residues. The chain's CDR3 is CASSAGRGWAAHYGYTF. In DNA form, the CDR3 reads TGTGCCAGCAGTGCGGGTCGAGGGTGGGCCGCTCACTATGGCTACACCTTC.

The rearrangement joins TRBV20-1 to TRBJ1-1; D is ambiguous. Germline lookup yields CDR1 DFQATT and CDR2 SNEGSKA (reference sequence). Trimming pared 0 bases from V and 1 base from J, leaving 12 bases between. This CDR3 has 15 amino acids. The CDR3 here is CSARDQGRGNTEAFF. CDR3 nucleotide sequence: TGCAGTGCTAGAGACCAAGGGCGGGGGAACACTGAAGCTTTCTTT.

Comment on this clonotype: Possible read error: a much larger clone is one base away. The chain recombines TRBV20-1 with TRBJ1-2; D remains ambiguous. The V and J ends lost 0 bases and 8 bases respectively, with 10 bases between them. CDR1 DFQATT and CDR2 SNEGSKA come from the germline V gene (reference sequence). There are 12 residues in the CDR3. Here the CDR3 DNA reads TGCAGTGCTAGAGATGGGGTTAGCGGCTACACCTTC. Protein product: CSARDGVSGYTF.

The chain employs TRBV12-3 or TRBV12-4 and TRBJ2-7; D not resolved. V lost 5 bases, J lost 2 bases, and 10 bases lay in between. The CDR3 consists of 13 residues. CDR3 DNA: TGTGCCAGCAGTCCTCTAACTCCCTACGAGCAGTACTTC. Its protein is CASSPLTPYEQYF.

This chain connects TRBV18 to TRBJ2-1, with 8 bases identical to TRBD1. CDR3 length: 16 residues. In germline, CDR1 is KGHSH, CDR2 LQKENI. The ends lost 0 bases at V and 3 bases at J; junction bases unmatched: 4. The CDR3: CASSPPGQEYYNEQFF. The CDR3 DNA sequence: TGTGCCAGCTCACCACCGGGACAGGAATACTACAATGAGCAGTTCTTC.

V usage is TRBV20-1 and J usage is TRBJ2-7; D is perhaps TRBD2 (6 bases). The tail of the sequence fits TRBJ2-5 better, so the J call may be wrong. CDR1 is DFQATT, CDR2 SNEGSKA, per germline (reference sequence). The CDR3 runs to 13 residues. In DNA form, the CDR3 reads TGCAGTGCTAGAGTGGGCGGGGTGGGGACCCAGTACTTC. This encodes CSARVGGVGTQYF.

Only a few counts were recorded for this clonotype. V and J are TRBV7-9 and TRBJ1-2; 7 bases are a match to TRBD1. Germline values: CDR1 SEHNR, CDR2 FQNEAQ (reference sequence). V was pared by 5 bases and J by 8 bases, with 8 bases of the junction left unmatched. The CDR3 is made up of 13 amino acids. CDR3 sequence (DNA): TGTGCCAGCAGCCTGACAGGGATAGTGGGCTACACCTTC. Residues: CASSLTGIVGYTF.

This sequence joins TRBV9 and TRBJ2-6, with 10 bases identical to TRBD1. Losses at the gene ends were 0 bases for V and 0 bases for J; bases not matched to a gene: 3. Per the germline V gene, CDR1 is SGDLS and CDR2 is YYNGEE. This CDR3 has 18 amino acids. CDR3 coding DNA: TGTGCCAGCAGCGTAGAGAGGACAGGGGGCTCTGGGGCCAACGTCCTGACTTTC. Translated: CASSVERTGGSGANVLTF.

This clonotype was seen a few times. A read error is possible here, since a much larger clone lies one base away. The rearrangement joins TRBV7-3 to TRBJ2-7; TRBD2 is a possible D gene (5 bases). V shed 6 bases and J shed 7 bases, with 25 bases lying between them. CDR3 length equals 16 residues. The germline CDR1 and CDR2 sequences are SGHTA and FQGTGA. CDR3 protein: CASRDISGGGYNEQYF. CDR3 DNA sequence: TGTGCCAGCAGGGATATTTCAGGAGGCGGTTACAATGAGCAGTACTTC.

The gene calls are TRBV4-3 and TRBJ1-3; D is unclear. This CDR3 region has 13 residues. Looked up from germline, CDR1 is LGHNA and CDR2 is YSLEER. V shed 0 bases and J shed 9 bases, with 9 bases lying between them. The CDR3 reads CASSQEHGITIYF. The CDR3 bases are TGCGCCAGCAGCCAAGAACACGGCATCACCATATATTTT.